This TCR beta chain was identified in a study of regulatory T cells in long-lasting Graves disease. Findings and caveats of the study: Persistent Graves' patients had lower TCR diversity than newly diagnosed ones.

This clonotype was recorded a few times. Its antigen is currently unknown. This CDR3 has 11 residues. V was pared by 6 bases and J by 2 bases, with 7 bases between. Germline V gives CDR1 SQVTM, CDR2 ANQGSEA. Arm-PCR of CDR3 regions and iRepertoire HTBI primers were used to build TCR beta libraries. TCRdb re-analysed the multiplex PCR reads in MiXCR, keeping a single row per CDR3 protein. The table records over 350,000 distinct CDR3 sequences, more than 20% of them present only once. Regarding time point: persistent/refractory GD, antithyroid drugs over 5 years with positive TRAb. PBMC-derived RNA was used for the TCR library.

The sequence was obtained from a female donor with Graves disease. The sequenced sample was peripheral blood mononuclear cells (PBMCs), obtained when the disease was refractory, from a patient treated with antithyroid drugs. This rearrangement joins TRBV29-1 to TRBJ2-5, with D possibly matching TRBD1 (5 bases). CDR3 nucleotides: TGCAGCGTCGGACAACAAGAGACCCAGTACTTC. Translated, it gives CSVGQQETQYF.